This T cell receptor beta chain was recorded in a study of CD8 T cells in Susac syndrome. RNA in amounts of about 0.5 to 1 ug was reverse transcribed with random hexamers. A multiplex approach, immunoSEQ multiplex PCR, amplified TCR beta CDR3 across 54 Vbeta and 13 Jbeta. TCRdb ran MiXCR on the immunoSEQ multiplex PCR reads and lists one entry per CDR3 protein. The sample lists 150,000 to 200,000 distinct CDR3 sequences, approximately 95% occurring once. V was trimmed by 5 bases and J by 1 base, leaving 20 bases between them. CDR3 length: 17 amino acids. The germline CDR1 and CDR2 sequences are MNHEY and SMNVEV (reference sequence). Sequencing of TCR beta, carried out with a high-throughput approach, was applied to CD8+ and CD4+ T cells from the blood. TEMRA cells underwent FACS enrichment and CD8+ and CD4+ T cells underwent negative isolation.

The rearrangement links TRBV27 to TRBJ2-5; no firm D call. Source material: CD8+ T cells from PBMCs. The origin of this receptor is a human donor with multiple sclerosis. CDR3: CASSQPPRGYGQETQYF. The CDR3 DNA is TGTGCCAGCAGTCAACCTCCCAGAGGTTACGGCCAAGAGACCCAGTACTTC.